This T cell receptor beta chain emerged from a study of cytomegalovirus exposure and HLA in healthy donors. The PCR was carried out with 60 Vbeta primers and 13 Jbeta primers. The repertoire was sequenced with immunoSEQ multiplex PCR; TCRdb's copy has only in-frame clones and lacks some. The sample has fewer than 110,000 clones, under 80% seen once. The CDR3 extends over 16 amino acids. CDR1 is MRHNA and CDR2 is SNTAGT in the germline V gene. Trimming at V came to 3 bases and at J to 2 bases, leaving 5 bases not matched to a gene. The chain is built from TRBV6-4 and TRBJ2-1; the match to TRBD2 covers 9 bases. Sequencing was done on a sample of PBMCs. This sequence was found in a woman between 18 and 29 years old in good health and CMV-seropositive. CDR3 bases: TGTGCCAGCAGTGAAACTAGCGGGCGACCCTACAATGAGCAGTTCTTC. It is translated as CASSETSGRPYNEQFF.